This passage covers 25 T cell receptor beta chains from one sample sequenced in a study of cytomegalovirus exposure and HLA in healthy donors. Primers included in the PCR were 60 Vbeta and 13 Jbeta primers. Produced via immunoSEQ multiplex PCR; TCRdb's table is partial and in-frame only. This table holds about 110,000 clones, under 85% found once. Sequencing input: PBMCs. The receptors derive from a man between 18 and 35 years old in good health and CMV-seronegative.

This chain joins TRBV2 and TRBJ2-5; 12 bases agree with TRBD2. Germline CDR1 SNHLY, CDR2 FYNNEI. Germline trimming cut 4 bases from V and 4 bases from J; bases unmatched to any gene: 4. This CDR3 is built from 15 residues. The CDR3 coding sequence is TGTGCCAGCAGTGCCCCGACTAGCGGGAGAGAGACCCAGTACTTC. Protein sequence: CASSAPTSGRETQYF.

This clone was picked up one time. The rearrangement uses TRBV6-6 and TRBJ1-2; 8 bases align to TRBD1. Germline V CDR1 and CDR2: MNHNY, SVGAGI (reference sequence). The CDR3 is 14 residues long. V trimming: 2 bases; J trimming: 8 bases; junction bases outside the gene matches: 7. The CDR3, as DNA: TGTGCCAGCAGTTACCGGGACAGGTGGGAAGGCTACACCTTC. It specifies CASSYRDRWEGYTF.

The chain recombines TRBV11-2 with TRBJ2-7; 9 nucleotides line up with TRBD2. Germline CDR1 SGHAT, CDR2 FQNNGV. The CDR3 spans 15 residues. V gave up 3 bases and J gave up 2 bases; unmatched junction bases: 5. As DNA, the CDR3 is TGTGCCAGCAGCTTTGGGGCTAGCGGGGCCTACGAGCAGTACTTC. Protein sequence: CASSFGASGAYEQYF.

The chain recombines TRBV29-1 with TRBJ2-7; no firm D call. The CDR3 runs 12 residues. V lost 0 bases and J lost 6, with 9 bases in between. The germline gives CDR1 SQVTM, CDR2 ANQGSEA. Here the CDR3 reads CSVEDGGAEQYF. In nucleotides, the CDR3 is TGCAGCGTTGAAGATGGTGGAGCCGAGCAGTACTTC.

J is TRBJ2-7 and V is TRBV7-2; D is unresolved. CDR1 and CDR2 (germline): SGHTA, FQGNSA. The CDR3 is 12 residues long. V was trimmed by 6 bases and J by 0 bases, leaving 6 bases between them. As DNA, the CDR3 is TGTGCCAGCAGTGTCAGCTCCTACGAGCAGTACTTC. It specifies CASSVSSYEQYF.

The DNA of the CDR3 is TGTGCCAGCAGGATACAAGGGGGCCTTCTCTCCTACGAGCAGTACTTC. Its protein is CASRIQGGLLSYEQYF. The chain joins TRBV27 to TRBJ2-7; 7 bases are a match to TRBD1. The CDR3 consists of 16 residues. Germline V CDR1 and CDR2: MNHEY, SMNVEV (reference sequence). With V trimmed by 6 bases and J by 0 bases, 11 bases remained unmatched.

The chain links TRBV13 to TRBJ1-5; 7 bases line up with TRBD1. J gave up 3 bases and V 0 bases, and 2 bases lay outside the gene matches. The germline V gene encodes CDR1 PRHDT and CDR2 FYEKMQ (reference sequence). The CDR3 is 15 residues long. CDR3 bases: TGTGCCAGCAGCTTAGGCGGGACAGACAATCAGCCCCAGCATTTT. Its protein product is CASSLGGTDNQPQHF.

This clone was seen once. V usage is TRBV15 and J usage is TRBJ2-7, with D perhaps TRBD2 (5 bases). Germline CDR1 LNHNV, CDR2 YYDKDF (reference sequence). The CDR3 consists of 13 residues. The V gene lost 3 bases and the J gene lost 5 bases, with 11 bases spanning the gap. CDR3 region: CATSSLRAHEQYF. The DNA of the CDR3 is TGTGCCACCAGCAGTCTGAGGGCCCACGAGCAGTACTTC.

J is TRBJ2-5 and V is TRBV7-2; D is undetermined. The J call is in doubt because the DNA end fits TRBJ2-7 better. CDR1 SGHTA and CDR2 FQGNSA come from the germline V gene. The CDR3 runs to 13 residues. DNA for the CDR3: TGTGCCAGCAGCTTAGGAAATGGCGGCGAGCAGTACTTC. Protein: CASSLGNGGEQYF.

The chain has TRBV2 and TRBJ2-1; 9 bases are a match to TRBD2. With V trimmed by 5 bases and J by 2 bases, 4 bases remained unmatched. CDR1 and CDR2 (germline): SNHLY, FYNNEI. This CDR3 spans 15 amino acids. The CDR3 DNA reads as TGTGCCAGCAGTTTAGCGGGGGTTACCTACAATGAGCAGTTCTTC. Its translation is CASSLAGVTYNEQFF.

This chain links TRBV7-6 with TRBJ2-7; maybe TRBD2 (5 bases). The CDR3 runs to 11 residues. V was trimmed by 4 bases and J by 6 bases, leaving 7 bases between them. CDR1 and CDR2 (germline): SGHVS, FNYEAQ. The CDR3, as DNA: TGTGCCAGCAGCTCCGGGGTCGAGCAGTACTTC. Translating it yields CASSSGVEQYF.

The V and J genes are TRBV30 and TRBJ2-1; tentatively, D is TRBD2 (6 bases). Germline-derived CDR1 and CDR2 are GTSNPN and SVGIG (reference sequence). Trimming stripped 3 bases from V and 13 bases from J, with 19 bases between. The CDR3 spans 13 residues. As DNA, the CDR3 is TGTGCCTGGAGCCACCAGGAGAGGAGGGAACAGTTCTTC. Its protein product is CAWSHQERREQFF.

The gene calls are TRBV27 and TRBJ1-5, with TRBD1 matching over 7 bases. This CDR3 region has 14 residues. Germline V gene lookup returns CDR1 MNHEY and CDR2 SMNVEV (reference sequence). Unmatched junction bases numbered 5, after V lost 3 bases and J lost 6 bases. This chain's CDR3 is CASSFSGGRQPQHF. The CDR3 DNA follows: TGTGCCAGCAGTTTCTCAGGGGGTCGTCAGCCCCAGCATTTT.

The V gene is TRBV7-8, the J gene TRBJ1-2; no reliable D call. The CDR3 is made up of 15 amino acids. Germline V gene lookup returns CDR1 SGHVS and CDR2 FQNEAQ. Trimming stripped 1 base from V and 2 bases from J, with 11 bases between. The CDR3 spells CASSLGWQPNYGYTF. The CDR3 DNA reads as TGTGCCAGCAGCTTAGGTTGGCAACCGAACTATGGCTACACCTTC.

V and J are TRBV7-2 and TRBJ1-5; 7 bases agree with TRBD1. Trimming cost V 5 bases and J 4 bases; bases outside gene matches: 8. Per germline, CDR1 SGHTA and CDR2 FQGNSA. This CDR3 is built from 15 residues. The CDR3 DNA is TGTGCCAGCAGCGTTACAGGGGATCGGAATCAGCCCCAGCATTTT. Translated, it gives CASSVTGDRNQPQHF. The full variable domain, rest sourced from reference TRBV7-2 and TRBJ1-5, is GAGVSQSPSNKVTEKGKDVELRCDPISGHTALYWYRQSLGQGLEFLIYFQGNSAPDKSGLPSDRFSAERTGGSVSTLTIQRTQQEDSAVYLCASSVTGDRNQPQHFGDGTRLSIL.

This clone has more than one count but fewer than ten. The chain uses TRBV4-3 and TRBJ2-1, with D possibly being TRBD2 (6 bases). V was clipped by 0 bases and J by 3 bases, with 9 bases between them. The CDR3 loop spans 15 amino acids. CDR1 and CDR2 from the germline V gene are LGHNA and YSLEER. The CDR3 protein is CASSQDLTSYNEQFF. For the CDR3, the DNA is TGCGCCAGCAGCCAAGATCTGACTAGCTACAATGAGCAGTTCTTC.

The table lists this clone with a count of one. This chain connects TRBV5-1 to TRBJ2-1; 7 bases are a match to TRBD2. In germline, CDR1 is SGHRS, CDR2 YFSETQ. The trim removed 4 bases at V and 1 base at J, leaving 17 bases unmatched. CDR3 size: 19 residues. The CDR3 sequence: CASSPDVVGRRYSYNEQFF. The CDR3 coding sequence is TGCGCCAGCAGCCCTGATGTTGTCGGGAGGCGATATTCCTACAATGAGCAGTTCTTC.

The chain links TRBV28 to TRBJ2-7; TRBD2 aligns across 7 bases. J gave up 8 bases and V 8 bases, and 12 bases lay outside the gene matches. This CDR3 is built from 13 residues. Germline-derived CDR1 and CDR2 are MDHEN and SYDVKM. The CDR3 loop reads CASGFGGSDKQYF. The CDR3 coding sequence is TGTGCCAGCGGGTTCGGGGGGAGCGATAAGCAGTACTTC.

This chain connects TRBV5-6 to TRBJ1-4, with TRBD1 as a possible D gene (5 bases). This CDR3 contains 17 residues. Germline-derived CDR1 and CDR2 are SGHDT and YYEEEE. V lost 4 bases and J 2 bases, leaving 18 bases between the germline ends. The CDR3 reads CASSLIQEWGTNEKLFF. In DNA, the CDR3 is TGTGCCAGCAGCCTAATACAGGAATGGGGCACTAATGAAAAACTGTTTTTT.

Remarks on this clone: Different DNA sequences within this sample yield the same CDR3. The gene calls are TRBV6-4 and TRBJ2-3; 12 nucleotides match TRBD2. CDR3 length: 15 amino acids. The germline gives CDR1 MRHNA, CDR2 SNTAGT. The V segment lost 2 bases and the J segment 3 bases; nucleotides outside the gene matches: 0. The CDR3 loop is CASSDGTSGTDTQYF. Here the CDR3 DNA reads TGTGCCAGCAGTGACGGGACTAGCGGGACAGATACGCAGTATTTT.

The V call is TRBV7-2, the J call TRBJ2-3, with 12 bases lining up with TRBD2. The length of the CDR3 is 18 residues. Trimming cost V 3 bases and J 6 bases; bases outside gene matches: 13. Germline-derived CDR1 and CDR2 are SGHTA and FQGNSA. The CDR3 nucleotides read TGTGCCAGCAGCTTCTTTCCTCAACTAGCGGGAGGAACCGATACGCAGTATTTT. This translates into CASSFFPQLAGGTDTQYF. Drawing the rest from reference TRBV7-2 and TRBJ2-3, the complete variable domain is GAGVSQSPSNKVTEKGKDVELRCDPISGHTALYWYRQSLGQGLEFLIYFQGNSAPDKSGLPSDRFSAERTGGSVSTLTIQRTQQEDSAVYLCASSFFPQLAGGTDTQYFGPGTRLTVL.

The CDR3 sequence is CASSPPGLAGGGTGELFF. The CDR3 region has the DNA TGTGCCAGCTCACCACCAGGCCTAGCGGGAGGCGGGACCGGGGAGCTGTTTTTT. The V call is TRBV18, the J call TRBJ2-2; 11 positions match TRBD2. The germline V gene has CDR1 KGHSH and CDR2 LQKENI. The CDR3 is 18 amino acids. Germline trimming cut 0 bases from V and 5 bases from J; bases unmatched to any gene: 8. The full variable domain, in which reference TRBV18 and TRBJ2-2 provide the parts outside the CDR3, is NAGVMQNPRHLVRRRGQEARLRCSPMKGHSHVYWYRQLPEEGLKFMVYLQKENIIDESGMPKERFSAEFPKEGPSILRIQQVVRGDSAAYFCASSPPGLAGGGTGELFFGEGSRLTVL.

The chain is built from TRBV30 and TRBJ1-1; D gene ambiguous. Germline V gene lookup returns CDR1 GTSNPN and CDR2 SVGIG (reference sequence). CDR3 length: 12 residues. The V gene lost 3 bases and the J gene lost 4 bases, with 9 bases spanning the gap. The CDR3 nucleotides read TGTGCCTGGAGGAGCTCGGGCACTGAAGCTTTCTTT. It yields the protein CAWRSSGTEAFF.

This chain connects TRBV27 to TRBJ2-7; D possibly corresponds to TRBD2 (6 bases). V lost 5 bases, J lost 2 bases, and 10 bases lay in between. Germline V gives CDR1 MNHEY, CDR2 SMNVEV (reference sequence). The length of the CDR3 is 13 residues. The CDR3 sequence: CASSIGSPYEQYF. DNA for the CDR3: TGTGCCAGCAGTATCGGGAGCCCCTACGAGCAGTACTTC.

The V and J genes are TRBV6-6 and TRBJ2-7; D remains unclear. CDR3 length: 12 residues. Trimming stripped 3 bases from V and 1 base from J, with 4 bases between. Germline values: CDR1 MNHNY, CDR2 SVGAGI (reference sequence). CDR3 bases: TGTGCCAGCAGTTATTCTTCCTACGAGCAGTACTTC. Translation gives CASSYSSYEQYF.